These T cell receptor beta chains were read from a single sample in a study of blood T cell repertoires in COVID-19. TCRdb's table, derived via immunoSEQ multiplex PCR, lists solely in-frame clones and lacks some. The table lists under 200,000 clones, more than 70% of them singletons. Input material: PBMCs or T cells enriched from blood (not recorded which). Receptors were obtained from a man between 60 and 75 years old who had recovered from COVID-19. Each CDR3 is given with its conserved first and last residue. The order of the fields is D gene, CDR3 length, J gene, clone size, V gene, CDR3 protein, CDR3 DNA. The D gene is left open where the match is weak. Some rows mark clone size as missing; the rest say once, few, many or name a class of expanded clone.

>TRBD2|14|TRBJ2-3|.|TRBV7-2
CASSLGAGTDTQYF
TGTGCCAGCAGCTTAGGAGCGGGGACAGATACGCAGTATTTT
>.|11|TRBJ2-7|.|TRBV5-6
CASSLVDEQYF
TGTGCCAGCAGCTTGGTCGACGAGCAGTACTTC
>TRBD1|13|TRBJ1-2|.|TRBV30
CAWRSFQGGGYTF
TGTGCCTGGAGATCATTCCAGGGGGGTGGCTACACCTTC
>.|13|TRBJ1-1|once|TRBV5-4
CASRRYGDTEAFF
TGTGCCAGCCGGAGGTACGGCGACACTGAAGCTTTCTTT
>TRBD1|15|TRBJ1-5|.|TRBV28
CASSRGQLPGQPQHF
TGTGCCAGCAGCCGGGGACAGCTCCCCGGTCAGCCCCAGCATTTT
>TRBD2|14|TRBJ2-7|.|TRBV10-3
CAVDPTSGVGEQYF
TGTGCCGTCGACCCGACTAGCGGGGTCGGCGAGCAGTACTTC
>TRBD1|16|TRBJ2-2|.|TRBV7-6
CASSKTGGKSTGELFF
TGTGCCAGCAGCAAAACAGGGGGGAAATCCACCGGGGAGCTGTTTTTT
>TRBD2|15|TRBJ2-5|.|TRBV7-2
CASSLWASGMETQYF
TGTGCCAGCAGCTTATGGGCTAGCGGGATGGAGACCCAGTACTTC
>.|15|TRBJ2-1|once|TRBV9
CASSVSGAIYNEQFF
TGTGCCAGCAGCGTTTCAGGGGCCATCTACAATGAGCAGTTCTTC
>.|15|TRBJ2-2|.|TRBV10-1
CASSESQGRTGELFF
TGCGCCAGCAGTGAATCGCAGGGGAGAACCGGGGAGCTGTTTTTT
>.|13|TRBJ2-3|.|TRBV3-1/TRBV3-2
CASSLELTDTQYF
TGTGCCAGCAGCCTCGAACTCACAGATACGCAGTATTTT
>.|14|TRBJ1-6|few|TRBV5-5
CASSLEDRGSPLHF
TGTGCCAGCAGCTTGGAGGACAGAGGCTCACCCCTCCACTTT
>TRBD1|13|TRBJ1-2|.|TRBV13
CASSLGQGSGYTF
TGTGCCAGCAGCCTGGGACAGGGTTCCGGCTACACCTTC
>TRBD1|17|TRBJ2-7|.|TRBV24-1
CATSGGGKAGGIYEQYF
TGTGCCACCAGTGGTGGGGGTAAAGCAGGGGGTATCTACGAGCAGTACTTC
>.|13|TRBJ2-7|.|TRBV5-5
CASSPAVSYEQYF
TGTGCCAGCAGCCCGGCGGTCTCCTACGAGCAGTACTTC
>TRBD2|15|TRBJ2-1|.|TRBV28
CASRESGGSNNEQFF
TGTGCCAGCAGAGAAAGCGGGGGATCCAACAATGAGCAGTTCTTC
>TRBD1|15|TRBJ1-5|few|TRBV27
CASSLSGQNNQPQHF
TGTGCCAGCAGTTTATCGGGACAGAACAATCAGCCCCAGCATTTT
>TRBD2|16|TRBJ2-1|.|TRBV7-2
CASSQRLAGGYNEQFF
TGTGCCAGCAGCCAAAGACTAGCGGGAGGGTACAATGAGCAGTTCTTC
>.|14|TRBJ1-2|once|TRBV3-1/TRBV3-2
CASSLRGGEGGYTF
TGTGCCAGCAGCCTAAGGGGGGGAGAAGGCGGCTACACCTTC
>TRBD1|17|TRBJ1-2|.|TRBV12-5
CASGLVTGGGAGYGYTF
TGTGCTAGTGGTTTGGTGACTGGAGGGGGCGCCGGCTATGGCTACACCTTC
>.|13|TRBJ1-5|once|TRBV28
CASTVQGGQPQHF
TGTGCCAGCACTGTTCAGGGAGGACAGCCCCAGCATTTT
>.|14|TRBJ1-4|once|TRBV3-1/TRBV3-2
CASSQAGTNEKLFF
TGTGCCAGCAGCCAGGCGGGCACTAATGAAAAACTGTTTTTT
>.|12|TRBJ2-7|.|TRBV12-3/TRBV12-4
CASSGGSYEQYF
TGTGCCAGCAGCGGAGGGAGCTACGAGCAGTACTTC
>.|16|TRBJ1-6|.|TRBV28
CASTLGGGSYNSPLHF
TGTGCCAGCACCCTTGGGGGGGGCTCCTATAATTCACCCCTCCACTTT
>.|14|TRBJ2-5|.|TRBV3-1/TRBV3-2
CASRRGSGQETQYF
TGTGCCAGCAGAAGAGGGAGCGGCCAAGAGACCCAGTACTTC
>TRBD1|14|TRBJ2-7|.|TRBV5-1
CASSFNRGSYEQYF
TGCGCCAGCAGCTTTAACAGGGGGTCCTACGAGCAGTACTTC